This TCR beta chain stems from a study of blood T cells in healthy people across ages. It was with a sample-barcoded 5' primer and a J-beta primer mix that a second PCR of about 6 to 12 cycles was run. TCRdb re-derived calls from the 5' RACE reads in MiXCR, one entry per CDR3 protein. This repertoire shows hundreds of thousands of distinct CDR3 sequences, roughly 20% found once; its top ten account for around 22%. The CDR3 runs 15 residues. CDR1 is DFQATT, CDR2 SNEGSKA, per germline (reference sequence). This clonotype came up a few times. At one end, the junction sequence differs from germline, possibly due to a read error.

Sequencing was performed on blood. The TCR comes from an older man in good health. The chain joins TRBV20-1 to TRBJ2-2, with 10 bases aligning to TRBD2. CDR3 bases: TGCAGTGCTCTGCGGTCAACTAGCGGGGTCGGGGAGCCGTTTTTT. Translated, it gives CSALRSTSGVGEPFF.